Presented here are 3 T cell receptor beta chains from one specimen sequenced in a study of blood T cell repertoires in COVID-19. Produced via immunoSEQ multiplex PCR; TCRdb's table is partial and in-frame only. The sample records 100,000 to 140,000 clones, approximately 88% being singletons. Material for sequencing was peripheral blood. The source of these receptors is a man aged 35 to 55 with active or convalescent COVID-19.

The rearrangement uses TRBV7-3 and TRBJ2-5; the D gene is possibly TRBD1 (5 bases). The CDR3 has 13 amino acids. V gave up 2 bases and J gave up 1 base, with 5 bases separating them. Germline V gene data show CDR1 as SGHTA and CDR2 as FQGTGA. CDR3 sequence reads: CASSLGAQETQYF. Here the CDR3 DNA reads TGTGCCAGCAGCTTAGGGGCCCAAGAGACCCAGTACTTC.

The CDR3 is CASSPSGADNEQFF. CDR3 in DNA: TGCGCCAGCAGCCCAAGTGGGGCTGACAATGAGCAGTTCTTC. The chain combines TRBV5-1 with TRBJ2-1; TRBD1 is a possible D gene (5 bases). V lost 4 bases to trimming and J lost 5 bases, with 13 bases between them. Per the germline V gene, CDR1 is SGHRS and CDR2 is YFSETQ. The CDR3 totals 14 residues.

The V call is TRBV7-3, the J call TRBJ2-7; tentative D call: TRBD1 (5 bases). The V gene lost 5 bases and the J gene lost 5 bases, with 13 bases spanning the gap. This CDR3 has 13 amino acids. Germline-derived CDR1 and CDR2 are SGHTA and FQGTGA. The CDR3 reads CASSPGAQDEQYF. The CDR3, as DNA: TGTGCCAGCAGCCCGGGCGCACAGGACGAGCAGTACTTC.